Presented here are 23 T cell receptor beta chains from one specimen sequenced in a study of CD8 T cells in ankylosing spondylitis. Study-wide results and caveats: Blood of patients with ankylosing spondylitis appeared to be characterized by a TCR beta motif of several highly homologous variants.

Each CDR3 protein is one row after TCRdb ran MiXCR on the 5' RACE reads. The sample has 700,000 or so distinct CDR3 sequences, 15% to 20% seen once; the top ten hold around 19%. What these receptors recognize is not known. What was sequenced was blood, either unsorted or a sorted T cell fraction (not recorded which). The receptors stem from a male donor with ankylosing spondylitis.

This clonotype was counted a few times. This sequence joins TRBV12-3 or TRBV12-4 and TRBJ1-6; 7 nucleotides line up with TRBD1. This CDR3 is 14 amino acids long. After removal of 8 bases from V and 7 bases from J, the junction contained 8 bases not matched to a gene. The CDR3 DNA is TGTGCCAGCCGGCTTACAGGGGAGAATTCACCCCTCCACTTT. This gives the protein CASRLTGENSPLHF.

A few counts support this clonotype. The gene calls are TRBV7-3 and TRBJ1-2, with D hard to call. The CDR3 is made up of 15 amino acids. Trimming removed 0 bases at V and 1 base at J, with 9 bases between. The germline gives CDR1 SGHTA, CDR2 FQGTGA. The CDR3 region has the DNA TGTGCCAGCAGCTTAACAGGCGGGAATAACTATGGCTACACCTTC. It specifies CASSLTGGNNYGYTF.

This chain joins TRBV6-5 and TRBJ1-1; tentative D call: TRBD1 (5 bases). Trimming removed 5 bases from V and 4 bases from J, with 17 bases in between. Germline values: CDR1 MNHEY, CDR2 SVGAGI. The CDR3 length is 15 residues. CDR3 nucleotide sequence: TGTGCCAGCAGTAACCAGGGCCGTTGGGGCACTGAAGCTTTCTTT. It codes for CASSNQGRWGTEAFF.

This clonotype was detected only a few times. The chain has TRBV12-3 or TRBV12-4 and TRBJ2-2, with 9 nucleotides matching TRBD2. This CDR3 contains 15 residues. J gave up 6 bases and V 1 base, and 3 bases lay outside the gene matches. CDR3 sequence (DNA): TGTGCCAGCAGTTTAGGACTAGCGGTTCCCGGGGAGCTGTTTTTT. This translates into CASSLGLAVPGELFF.

The gene calls are TRBV12-3 or TRBV12-4 and TRBJ2-1; 7 bases map to TRBD2. The V and J ends lost 1 base and 6 bases, in that order; junction bases with no gene match: 12. The CDR3 covers 17 residues. CDR3 in DNA: TGTGCCAGCAGTTTAGGGTCAGGGAGGGTAGCGGGCAATGAGCAGTTCTTC. It yields the protein CASSLGSGRVAGNEQFF.

This clonotype was counted at least ten times. The chain is built from TRBV7-9 and TRBJ1-1, with TRBD1 matching over 11 bases. Germline assignment: CDR1 SEHNR and CDR2 FQNEAQ (reference sequence). This CDR3 has 14 residues. Trimming removed 5 bases from V and 5 bases from J; junction bases left unmatched: 4. CDR3 sequence (DNA): TGTGCCAGCAGCCCGGACAGGGGGCAAACTGAAGCTTTCTTT. Its protein product is CASSPDRGQTEAFF.

The chain uses TRBV29-1 and TRBJ2-1, with D possibly matching TRBD2 (5 bases). The CDR3 extends over 13 amino acids. CDR1 and CDR2 (germline): SQVTM, ANQGSEA. Trimming stripped 3 bases from V and 2 bases from J, with 8 bases between. CDR3: CSVDEGTYNEQFF. CDR3 DNA: TGCAGCGTTGATGAGGGAACCTACAATGAGCAGTTCTTC.

In this sample, this clonotype turned up a few times. The rearrangement uses TRBV3-1 and TRBJ2-7; D perhaps matches TRBD1 (7 bases). CDR3 size: 15 residues. The germline V and J ends were trimmed by 1 base and 4 bases, with 14 bases remaining between them. Germline-derived CDR1 and CDR2 are LGHDT and YNNKEL (reference sequence). The CDR3 protein is CASSQGAAGGYEQYF. CDR3 coding DNA: TGTGCCAGCAGCCAAGGAGCGGCAGGGGGGTACGAGCAGTACTTC.

The chain links TRBV30 to TRBJ1-1, with unresolved D. CDR1 is GTSNPN, CDR2 SVGIG, per germline (reference sequence). The CDR3 contains 15 residues. V was cut by 0 bases and J by 5 bases, with 16 bases left in between. The CDR3 sequence is CAWSVRRPGGTEAFF. As DNA, the CDR3 is TGTGCCTGGAGTGTACGTCGCCCGGGTGGGACTGAAGCTTTCTTT.

This clonotype was seen a handful of times. The rearrangement joins TRBV12-3 or TRBV12-4 to TRBJ1-2; TRBD1 matches 8 bases. The trim removed 3 bases at V and 6 bases at J, leaving 6 bases unmatched. The CDR3 sequence is 14 residues long. The CDR3 DNA is TGTGCCAGCAGTTTGGCCTACAGGGGGGATGGCTACACCTTC. Encoded protein: CASSLAYRGDGYTF.

In this sample, this clonotype turned up a few times. The chain joins TRBV4-3 to TRBJ2-7; D is uncertain. Germline CDR1 is LGHNA and CDR2 is YSLEER. The length of the CDR3 is 14 residues. Trimming took off 0 bases at V and 2 bases at J, with 8 bases between the two ends. In nucleotides, the CDR3 is TGCGCCAGCAGCCAAGATCTGGGGACCTACGAGCAGTACTTC. This codes for CASSQDLGTYEQYF.

The V and J genes are TRBV5-1 and TRBJ2-3; 11 positions match TRBD1. Trimming removed 0 bases from V and 5 bases from J; junction bases left unmatched: 5. Germline values: CDR1 SGHRS, CDR2 YFSETQ. This CDR3 has 16 residues. This CDR3 is CASSLGGQGAIDTQYF. The CDR3, as DNA: TGCGCCAGCAGCTTGGGAGGACAGGGGGCAATAGATACGCAGTATTTT.

This chain joins TRBV12-3 or TRBV12-4 and TRBJ2-5; TRBD1 might be the D (6 bases). This CDR3 is built from 15 residues. Trimming took 7 bases from V and 5 from J, leaving 20 bases between them. The CDR3 DNA reads TGTGCCAGCACCCCGGCAACAGGGTCCGGGGAGACCCAGTACTTC. Protein product: CASTPATGSGETQYF.

The gene calls are TRBV7-9 and TRBJ1-1, with 9 bases matching TRBD1. The CDR3 is 14 amino acids. J gave up 7 bases and V 5 bases, and 8 bases lay outside the gene matches. CDR1 SEHNR and CDR2 FQNEAQ come from the germline V gene (reference sequence). The CDR3 nucleotides read TGTGCCAGCAGCAGAACGGGACAGGGACTTGAAGCTTTCTTT. Residues: CASSRTGQGLEAFF.

The chain links TRBV29-1 to TRBJ2-7; possible D gene TRBD2, 6 bases. The V and J ends lost 6 bases and 7 bases respectively, with 19 bases between them. The CDR3 is made up of 13 amino acids. Germline-derived CDR1 and CDR2 are SQVTM and ANQGSEA. The CDR3 region is CSVGGYGEEEQYF. The DNA for the CDR3 is TGCAGCGTCGGAGGGTATGGAGAAGAAGAGCAGTACTTC.

A few counts support this clonotype. The rearrangement joins TRBV20-1 to TRBJ2-3; D is possibly TRBD1 or TRBD2 (5 bases each). The CDR3 runs 15 residues. Germline loops: CDR1 DFQATT, CDR2 SNEGSKA (reference sequence). The V and J ends lost 1 base and 8 bases respectively, with 19 bases between them. In DNA form, the CDR3 reads TGCAGTGCTAGAGGTCGGGACGATTTCTTCGGTACGCAGTATTTT. Its protein product is CSARGRDDFFGTQYF.

This clonotype occurred a few times. This sequence joins TRBV28 and TRBJ2-1; 14 positions agree with TRBD2. This CDR3 is built from 16 residues. Looked up from germline, CDR1 is MDHEN and CDR2 is SYDVKM. V shed 6 bases, J shed 8 bases, and the junction held 9 bases outside the gene matches. For the CDR3, the DNA is TGTGCCAGCAGCCCAGTTGGACTAGCGGGAGGTCATGAGCAGTTCTTC. Translation: CASSPVGLAGGHEQFF.

This clonotype was counted between two and nine times. The CDR3 sequence is CASRQREQFF. The CDR3, as DNA: TGTGCCAGCCGTCAGCGCGAGCAGTTCTTC. The genes are TRBV2 and TRBJ2-1; D is undetermined. The CDR3 consists of 10 residues. The V gene lost 8 bases and the J gene lost 10 bases, with 9 bases spanning the gap. CDR1 is SNHLY, CDR2 FYNNEI, per germline. Supplemented by reference TRBV2 and TRBJ2-1, the full variable domain reads EPEVTQTPSHQVTQMGQEVILRCVPISNHLYFYWYRQILGQKVEFLVSFYNNEISEKSEIFDDQFSVERPDGSNFTLKIRSTKLEDSAMYFCASRQREQFFGPGTRLTVL.

V and J are TRBV12-3 or TRBV12-4 and TRBJ2-3, with 7 bases that match TRBD2. V shed 7 bases and J 2 bases; nucleotides not matched to a gene: 9. CDR3 length equals 15 residues. The CDR3 is CASILGGGSTDTQYF. In DNA, the CDR3 is TGTGCCAGCATTCTTGGGGGGGGGTCCACAGATACGCAGTATTTT.

There are a few counts of this clonotype. The CDR3 sequence: CASSYDRQTGELFF. For the CDR3, the DNA is TGTGCCAGCAGTTACGACAGGCAGACCGGGGAGCTGTTTTTT. The chain recombines TRBV6-5 with TRBJ2-2; tentative D call: TRBD1 (6 bases). The V gene lost 2 bases and the J gene lost 5 bases, with 9 bases spanning the gap. CDR3 length: 14 residues. Germline loops: CDR1 MNHEY, CDR2 SVGAGI.

This clonotype was seen ten or more times. The chain carries TRBV25-1 and TRBJ1-4; no reliable D call. Germline V gene sequence: CDR1 MGHDK, CDR2 SYGVNS. V was trimmed by 3 bases and J by 4 bases, leaving 6 bases between them. There are 13 residues in the CDR3. The CDR3 loop is CASSEGGNEKLFF. The CDR3 DNA reads TGTGCCAGCAGTGAGGGCGGTAATGAAAAACTGTTTTTT. Variable domain in full (rest from reference TRBV25-1 and TRBJ1-4): EADIYQTPRYLVIGTGKKITLECSQTMGHDKMYWYQQDPGMELHLIHYSYGVNSTEKGDLSSESTVSRIRTEHFPLTLESARPSHTSQYLCASSEGGNEKLFFGSGTQLSVL.

The gene calls are TRBV27 and TRBJ1-2; D not certain. This CDR3 comprises 13 residues. V lost 5 bases, J lost 4 bases, and 11 bases lay in between. Germline CDR1 and CDR2: MNHEY and SMNVEV (reference sequence). The CDR3 DNA reads as TGTGCCAGCAGTCCCACGGACGGCTATGGCTACACCTTC. It translates to CASSPTDGYGYTF.

This clonotype was seen more than once but under ten times. The chain links TRBV7-9 to TRBJ2-1, with D perhaps TRBD2 (5 bases). Looked up from germline, CDR1 is SEHNR and CDR2 is FQNEAQ (reference sequence). This CDR3 has 13 amino acids. Trimming left V 5 bases short and J 7 bases short, with 12 bases between. CDR3 DNA sequence: TGTGCCAGCAGCCATAGCGTTCAGAATGAGCAGTTCTTC. This encodes CASSHSVQNEQFF.